The 14 T cell receptor beta chains below all came from one sample that was sequenced in a study of spatial heterogeneity in lung cancer. MiXCR was run by TCRdb on the 5' RACE reads, yielding one entry per CDR3 protein. The sample holds 20,000 to 25,000 distinct CDR3 sequences; roughly 7% are singletons and the top ten take 13% to 15%. As for time point: sample taken at primary tumor resection. Sequencing was performed on whole RNA extracted from tumor and nontumor lung tissue, or from frozen PBMC, and the material was left unsorted. Source: PBMCs, taken at surgery. The receptors derive from a male donor with early-stage non-small cell lung cancer.

J is TRBJ2-7 and V is TRBV20-1; no clear D gene. V shed 3 bases and J shed 1 base, with 4 bases lying between them. The germline V gene encodes CDR1 DFQATT and CDR2 SNEGSKA (reference sequence). The CDR3 has 11 amino acids. The CDR3 here is CSASRSYEQYF. In DNA form, the CDR3 reads TGCAGTGCTAGTAGGTCCTACGAGCAGTACTTC.

This clonotype was counted ten times or more. This CDR3 reads CASTGQGTSGNTIYF. The CDR3 DNA follows: TGTGCCAGCACGGGACAGGGGACCTCTGGAAACACCATATATTTT. This chain links TRBV12-3 or TRBV12-4 with TRBJ1-3; 10 nucleotides match TRBD1. CDR3 length: 15 residues. The J segment lost 0 bases and the V segment lost 7 bases, leaving 3 bases of the junction unmatched.

As regards this clonotype: One end of the junction is discordant with germline, which a read error may explain. V gene TRBV4-2 combines with J gene TRBJ2-1, with D perhaps matching TRBD2 (5 bases). This CDR3 spans 16 amino acids. Germline loops: CDR1 LGHNA, CDR2 YNFKEQ. CDR3: CASNQVSGNSYNEQFF. For the CDR3, the DNA is TGTGCCAGCAACCAAGTATCCGGGAACTCCTACAATGAGCAGTTCTTC.

This clonotype was counted only a few times. This chain joins TRBV20-1 and TRBJ2-2, with a weak D call TRBD1 (5 bases). V was pared by 3 bases and J by 3 bases, with 14 bases between. There are 15 residues in the CDR3. In germline, CDR1 is DFQATT, CDR2 SNEGSKA (reference sequence). As DNA, the CDR3 is TGCAGTGCTAGTCCATTAAGGGGTGACACCGGGGAGCTGTTTTTT. As protein: CSASPLRGDTGELFF.

This clonotype was seen at least ten times. This rearrangement joins TRBV6-4 to TRBJ2-3; 10 positions agree with TRBD2. CDR3 size: 15 residues. V lost 4 bases and J lost 4; bases outside the gene matches: 5. In germline, CDR1 is MRHNA, CDR2 SNTAGT. CDR3 sequence reads: CASSVAGGSSDTQYF. The DNA for the CDR3 is TGTGCCAGCAGTGTAGCGGGAGGCTCTTCAGATACGCAGTATTTT.

This clonotype showed up many times. The junction shows a germline mismatch at one end, possibly a read error. V gene TRBV7-9 combines with J gene TRBJ1-1; D may be TRBD1 (5 bases). CDR3 length: 10 amino acids. Germline CDR1 SEHNR, CDR2 FQNEAQ (reference sequence). CDR3 nucleotide sequence: TGTGCCAGCAGCTTCCCCCAACAGGTATTT. It yields the protein CASSFPQQVF. Using reference TRBV7-9 and TRBJ1-1 for the parts outside the CDR3, the full variable domain is DTGVSQNPRHKITKRGQNVTFRCDPISEHNRLYWYRQTLGQGPEFLTYFQNEAQLEKSRLLSDRFSAERPKGSFSTLEIQRTEQGDSAMYLCASSFPQQVFGQGTRLTVV.

This clonotype was detected many times. This CDR3 reads CASSLEGLAKNIQYF. The CDR3 coding sequence is TGTGCCAGCAGCTTAGAAGGTCTAGCCAAAAACATTCAGTACTTC. The chain employs TRBV11-1 and TRBJ2-4, with D unresolved. V was pared by 1 base and J by 0 bases, with 7 bases between. Germline CDR1 and CDR2: SGHAT and FQDESV (reference sequence). This CDR3 is 15 amino acids long.

This clonotype occurred many times. V gene TRBV20-1 combines with J gene TRBJ2-7, with TRBD2 matching over 11 bases. The CDR3 consists of 14 residues. CDR1 and CDR2 (germline): DFQATT, SNEGSKA (reference sequence). V lost 7 bases, J lost 6 bases, and 11 bases stayed unmatched. The chain's CDR3 is CSGVASGRLGEQYF. CDR3 coding DNA: TGCAGTGGGGTTGCTAGCGGGAGGCTGGGCGAGCAGTACTTC.

This clonotype was seen repeatedly, ten times or more. The germline gene is not matched at one end of the junction; a read error may be the cause. The rearrangement uses TRBV27 and TRBJ2-2, with D unclear. CDR1 MNHEY and CDR2 SMNVEV come from the germline V gene (reference sequence). The CDR3 has 16 residues. The chain's CDR3 is CASSFWATSRPGELFF. DNA of the CDR3: TGTGCCAGTAGTTTTTGGGCTACGAGTCGTCCCGGGGAGCTGTTTTTT.

This clonotype was counted a few times. The chain is built from TRBV6-2 or TRBV6-3 and TRBJ2-5; unclear D gene. This CDR3 spans 13 amino acids. Trimming pared 7 bases from V and 1 base from J, leaving 10 bases between. Looked up from germline, CDR1 is MNHEY and CDR2 is SVGEGT. The DNA for the CDR3 is TGTGCCAGCACATGGGCCCGCCAAGAGACCCAGTACTTC. It yields the protein CASTWARQETQYF.

This clonotype was picked up many times. The V and J genes are TRBV20-1 and TRBJ1-6; D may be TRBD1 (6 bases). The germline V and J ends were trimmed by 3 bases and 3 bases, with 9 bases remaining between them. This CDR3 has 14 amino acids. In germline, CDR1 is DFQATT, CDR2 SNEGSKA (reference sequence). CDR3 DNA: TGCAGTGCTAGGATGGACAGCTATAATTCACCCCTCCACTTT. Its translation is CSARMDSYNSPLHF.

The chain employs TRBV7-8 and TRBJ2-3; the D call may be TRBD1 or TRBD2 (6 bases each). CDR3 length equals 16 residues. CDR1 SGHVS and CDR2 FQNEAQ come from the germline V gene. The ends were cut back, 5 bases at V and 1 base at J, with 16 bases in the middle. The CDR3 coding sequence is TGTGCCAGCAGCAAAGACAGGCCGGGGGGCACAGATACGCAGTATTTT. It is translated as CASSKDRPGGTDTQYF.

The rearrangement links TRBV27 to TRBJ2-3; unclear D gene. CDR3 length: 14 residues. In germline, CDR1 is MNHEY, CDR2 SMNVEV (reference sequence). V was pared by 2 bases and J by 2 bases, with 8 bases between. In DNA, the CDR3 is TGTGCCAGCAGTTTAAACCCGAACACAGATACGCAGTATTTT. Its translation is CASSLNPNTDTQYF.

The sample holds many counts of this clonotype. The chain is built from TRBV2 and TRBJ2-1; TRBD2 agrees at 13 bases. Germline V lookup: CDR1 SNHLY, CDR2 FYNNEI. With 5 bases clipped from V and 7 bases from J, the junction kept 14 bases outside the gene matches. This CDR3 is built from 18 residues. The CDR3 loop is CASSPPHGLAGVRNEQFF. CDR3 in DNA: TGTGCCAGCAGTCCCCCTCATGGACTAGCGGGAGTTAGGAATGAGCAGTTCTTC.